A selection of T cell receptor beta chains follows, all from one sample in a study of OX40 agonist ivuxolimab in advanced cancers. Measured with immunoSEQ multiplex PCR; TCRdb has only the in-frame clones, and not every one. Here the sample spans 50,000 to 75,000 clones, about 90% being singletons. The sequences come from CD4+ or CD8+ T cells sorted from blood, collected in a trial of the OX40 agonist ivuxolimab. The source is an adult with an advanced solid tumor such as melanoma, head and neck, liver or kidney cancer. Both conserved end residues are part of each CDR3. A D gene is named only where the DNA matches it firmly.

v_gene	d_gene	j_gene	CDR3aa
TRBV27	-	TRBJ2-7	CASSPSLRGSEQYF
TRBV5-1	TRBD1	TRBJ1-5	CASSVGTGGRGNQPQHF
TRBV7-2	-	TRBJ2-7	CASSARDRSYEQYF
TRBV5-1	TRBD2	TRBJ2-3	CASRGGSHFTDTQYF
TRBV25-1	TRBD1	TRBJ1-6	CASRGQGGNSPLHF
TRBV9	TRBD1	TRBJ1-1	CASSPRQGAVNTEAFF
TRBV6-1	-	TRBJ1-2	CASSEKGGRGYGYTF
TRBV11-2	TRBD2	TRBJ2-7	CASSFTSGSSYEQYF
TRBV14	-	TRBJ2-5	CASSRWGSKETQYF
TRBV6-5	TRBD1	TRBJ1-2	CASSPDRVIGYTF
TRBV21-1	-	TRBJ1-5	CASSSTDSYQPQHF
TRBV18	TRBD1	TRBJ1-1	CASSPRDRANTEAFF
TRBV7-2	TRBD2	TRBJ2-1	CASSSGGFVDEQFF
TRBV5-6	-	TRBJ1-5	CASSLGGARLSNQPQHF
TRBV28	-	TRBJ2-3	CASSLSLNGKITDTQYF
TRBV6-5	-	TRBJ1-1	CASRLADKNTEAFF
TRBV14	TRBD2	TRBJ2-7	CASSPTSGRAHEQYF
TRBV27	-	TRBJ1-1	CASSLVGAEAFF
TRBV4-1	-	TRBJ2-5	CASSHSLPRETQYF
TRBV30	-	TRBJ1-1	CAWSPLTGLGNTEAFF
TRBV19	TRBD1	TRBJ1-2	CASSYGQGVGYTF
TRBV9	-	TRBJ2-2	CASSKEDSNTGELFF
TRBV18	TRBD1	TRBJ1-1	CASSTGGGTEAFF
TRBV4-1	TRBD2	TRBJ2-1	CASSRPPGLAYNEQFF
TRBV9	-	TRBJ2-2	CASSVEGFGTGELFF
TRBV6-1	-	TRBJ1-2	CASSERREDGYTF
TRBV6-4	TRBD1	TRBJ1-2	CASSPGGTGVGYTF
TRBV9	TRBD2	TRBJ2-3	CASSGPGLAGDTQYF
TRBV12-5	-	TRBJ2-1	CASGISSGEQFF
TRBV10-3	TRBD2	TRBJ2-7	CATSMTSAIVYEQYF
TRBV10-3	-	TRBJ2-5	CAISEGGVQETQYF
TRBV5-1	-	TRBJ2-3	CASSLAGSSTDTQYF
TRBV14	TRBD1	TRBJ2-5	CASSQGIEQGAVKETQYF
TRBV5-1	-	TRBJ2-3	CASSLNPAGGDTQYF
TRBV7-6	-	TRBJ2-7	CASSTRSRGSGEQYF
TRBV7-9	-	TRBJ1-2	CASSSPKTVNYGYTF
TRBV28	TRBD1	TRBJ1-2	CASSSSGQGADGYTF